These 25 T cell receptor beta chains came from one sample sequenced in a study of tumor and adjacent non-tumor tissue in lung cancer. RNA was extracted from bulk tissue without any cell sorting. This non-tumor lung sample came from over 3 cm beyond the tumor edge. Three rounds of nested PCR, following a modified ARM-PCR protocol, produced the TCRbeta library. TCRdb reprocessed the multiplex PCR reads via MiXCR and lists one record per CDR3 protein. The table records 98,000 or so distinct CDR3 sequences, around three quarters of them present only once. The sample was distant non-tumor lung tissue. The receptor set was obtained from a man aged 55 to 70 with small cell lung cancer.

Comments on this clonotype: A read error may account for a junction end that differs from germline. This chain's CDR3 is CVSSRVPGLAGGNTGELFF. CDR3 in DNA: TGCGTCAGCAGCCGAGTCCCGGGACTAGCGGGAGGGAACACCGGGGAGTTGTTTTTT. The genes are TRBV4-1 and TRBJ2-2; 16 bases match TRBD2. Germline V lookup: CDR1 MGHRA, CDR2 YSYEKL. This CDR3 has 19 amino acids.

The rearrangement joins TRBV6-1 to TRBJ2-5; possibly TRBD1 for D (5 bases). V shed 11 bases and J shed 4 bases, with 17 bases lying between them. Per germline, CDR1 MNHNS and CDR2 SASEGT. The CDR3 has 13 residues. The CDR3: CASSRANLETQYF. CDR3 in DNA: TGTGCCTCCAGCAGGGCAAACCTAGAGACCCAGTACTTC.

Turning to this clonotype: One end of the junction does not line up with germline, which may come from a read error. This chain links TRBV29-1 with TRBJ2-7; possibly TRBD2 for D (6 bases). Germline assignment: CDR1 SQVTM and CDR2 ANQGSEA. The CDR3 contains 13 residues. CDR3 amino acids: CKVEGGQTYKQYF. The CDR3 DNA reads TGCAAGGTTGAAGGAGGGCAGACCTACAAGCAGTACTTC.

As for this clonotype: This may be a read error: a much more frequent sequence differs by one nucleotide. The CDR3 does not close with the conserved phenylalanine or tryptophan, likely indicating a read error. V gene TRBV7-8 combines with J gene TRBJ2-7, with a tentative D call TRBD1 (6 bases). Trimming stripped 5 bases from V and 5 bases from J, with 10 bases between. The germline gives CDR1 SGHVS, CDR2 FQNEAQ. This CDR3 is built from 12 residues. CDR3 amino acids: CASSHNRDEQYS. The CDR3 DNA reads TGTGCCAGCAGCCATAACAGGGACGAGCAGTACTCC.

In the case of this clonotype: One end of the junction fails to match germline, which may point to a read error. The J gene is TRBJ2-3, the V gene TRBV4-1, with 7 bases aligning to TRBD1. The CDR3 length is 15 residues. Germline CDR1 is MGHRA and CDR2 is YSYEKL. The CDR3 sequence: CASSQDGTATDTQCF. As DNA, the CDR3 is TGCGCCAGCAGCCAAGACGGGACAGCCACAGATACGCAGTGTTTC.

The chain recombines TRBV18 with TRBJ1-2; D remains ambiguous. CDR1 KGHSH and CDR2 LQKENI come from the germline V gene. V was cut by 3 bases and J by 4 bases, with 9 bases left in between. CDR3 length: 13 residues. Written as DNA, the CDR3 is TGTGCCAGCTCACCTTACGGCGGCTATGGCTACACCTTC. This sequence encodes CASSPYGGYGYTF.

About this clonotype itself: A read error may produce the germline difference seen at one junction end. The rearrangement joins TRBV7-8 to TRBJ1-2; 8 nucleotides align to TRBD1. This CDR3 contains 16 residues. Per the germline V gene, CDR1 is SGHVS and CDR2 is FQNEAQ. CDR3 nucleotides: TGTGCCAGCAGTTTAGACAGGGGCCAAGCTAACTATGGCGACACCTTC. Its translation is CASSLDRGQANYGDTF.

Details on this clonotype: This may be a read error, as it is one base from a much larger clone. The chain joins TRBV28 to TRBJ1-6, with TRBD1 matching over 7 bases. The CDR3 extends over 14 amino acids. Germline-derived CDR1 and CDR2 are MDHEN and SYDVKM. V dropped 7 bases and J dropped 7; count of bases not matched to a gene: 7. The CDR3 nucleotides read TGTGCCAGCACCGGAACAGGGGTGAATTCACCCCTCCACTTT. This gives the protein CASTGTGVNSPLHF.

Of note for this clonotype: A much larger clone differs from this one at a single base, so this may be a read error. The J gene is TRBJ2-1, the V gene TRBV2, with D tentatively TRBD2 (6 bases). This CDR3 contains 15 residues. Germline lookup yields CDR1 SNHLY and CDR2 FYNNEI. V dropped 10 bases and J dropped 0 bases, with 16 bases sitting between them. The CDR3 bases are TGTGCCAATTCGACTAGAGGGAGCTCCTACAATGAGCAGTTCTTC. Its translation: CANSTRGSSYNEQFF.

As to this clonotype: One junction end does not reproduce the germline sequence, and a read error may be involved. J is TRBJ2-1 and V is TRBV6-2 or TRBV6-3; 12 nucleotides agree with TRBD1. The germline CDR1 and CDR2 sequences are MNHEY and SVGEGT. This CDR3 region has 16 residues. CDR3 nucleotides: TGTGCGAGCAGAAGCCGGGACAGGGGGCCCTACAATGAGCAGTTCTTC. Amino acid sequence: CASRSRDRGPYNEQFF.

CDR3 coding DNA: TGTGCCAGCGATTACGGGTCCGGTTCCCACACAGATACGCAGTATTTT. It specifies CASDYGSGSHTDTQYF. The rearrangement uses TRBV6-5 and TRBJ2-3; no definite D call. The V gene's germline CDR1 is MNHEY and CDR2 SVGAGI. V was shortened by 8 bases and J by 2 bases, with 20 bases between the two germline ends. This CDR3 is built from 16 residues.

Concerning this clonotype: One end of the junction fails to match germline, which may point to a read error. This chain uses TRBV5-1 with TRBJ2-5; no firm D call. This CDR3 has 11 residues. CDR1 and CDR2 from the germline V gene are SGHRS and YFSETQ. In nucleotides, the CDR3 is TGCGCCAGCGGCTTAGGGAAGACCCAGTACTTC. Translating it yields CASGLGKTQYF.

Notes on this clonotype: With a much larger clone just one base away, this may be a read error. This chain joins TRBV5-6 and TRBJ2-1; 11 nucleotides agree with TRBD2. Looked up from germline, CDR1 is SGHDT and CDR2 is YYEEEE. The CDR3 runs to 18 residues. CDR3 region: CVSSSPGLAEPTYNEQFF. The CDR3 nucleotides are TGTGTCAGCAGCAGTCCGGGACTAGCGGAGCCGACCTACAATGAGCAGTTCTTC.

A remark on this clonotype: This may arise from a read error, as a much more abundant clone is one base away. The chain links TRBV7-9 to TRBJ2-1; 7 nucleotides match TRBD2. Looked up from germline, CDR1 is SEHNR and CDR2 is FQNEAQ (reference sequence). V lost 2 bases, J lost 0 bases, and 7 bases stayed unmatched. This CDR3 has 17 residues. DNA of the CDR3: TGTGCCAGCAGCTTATCAACTAGCGTGAGCTCCTACAATGAGCAGTTCTTC. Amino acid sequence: CASSLSTSVSSYNEQFF.

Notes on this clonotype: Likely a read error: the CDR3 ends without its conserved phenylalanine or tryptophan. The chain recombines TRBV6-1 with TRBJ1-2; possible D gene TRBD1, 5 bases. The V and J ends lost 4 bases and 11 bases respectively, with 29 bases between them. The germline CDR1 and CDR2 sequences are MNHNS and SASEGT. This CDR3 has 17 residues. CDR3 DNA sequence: TGTGCCAGCAGTGTTGACCTTTTCAGGACAAGTTCTACGAGTTACACCTTA. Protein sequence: CASSVDLFRTSSTSYTL.

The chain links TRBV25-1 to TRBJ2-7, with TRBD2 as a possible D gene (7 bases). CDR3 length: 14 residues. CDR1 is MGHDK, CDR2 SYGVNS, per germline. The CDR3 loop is CTSSVVGGPNGQYV. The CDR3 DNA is TGTACCAGCAGTGTAGTGGGGGGGCCGAACGGGCAGTATGTC.

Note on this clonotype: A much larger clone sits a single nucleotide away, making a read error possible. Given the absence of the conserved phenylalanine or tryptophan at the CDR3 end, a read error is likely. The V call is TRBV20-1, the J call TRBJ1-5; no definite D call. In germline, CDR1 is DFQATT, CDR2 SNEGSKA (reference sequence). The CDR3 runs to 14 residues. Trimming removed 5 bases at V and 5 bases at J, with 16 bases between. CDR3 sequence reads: CSAGPVALDQPQHY. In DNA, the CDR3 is TGCAGTGCTGGTCCTGTCGCTTTGGATCAGCCCCAGCATTAT.

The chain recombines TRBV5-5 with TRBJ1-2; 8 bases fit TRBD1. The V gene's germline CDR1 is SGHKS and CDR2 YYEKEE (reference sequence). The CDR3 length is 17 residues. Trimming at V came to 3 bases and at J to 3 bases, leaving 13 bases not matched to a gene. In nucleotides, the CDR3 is TGTGCCAGCAGCTCCGGACAGGGACGTGCTCTGGACTATGGCTACACCTTC. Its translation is CASSSGQGRALDYGYTF.

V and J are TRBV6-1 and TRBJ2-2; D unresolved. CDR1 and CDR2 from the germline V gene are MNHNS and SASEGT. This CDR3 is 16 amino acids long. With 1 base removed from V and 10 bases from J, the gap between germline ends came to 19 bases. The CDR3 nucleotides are TGTGCCAGCAGTGAAGACCATGACATGCCTGCCGAGGAGCTGTTTTTT. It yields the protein CASSEDHDMPAEELFF.

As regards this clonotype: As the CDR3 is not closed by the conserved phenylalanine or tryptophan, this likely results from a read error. The CDR3 DNA reads TGTGCCAGCATTTTCTCTGGGACAGACACCGGGGAACTGTTTTAT. Translation gives CASIFSGTDTGELFY. The chain has TRBV12-3 or TRBV12-4 and TRBJ2-2; TRBD1 aligns across 7 bases. CDR3 length: 15 amino acids.

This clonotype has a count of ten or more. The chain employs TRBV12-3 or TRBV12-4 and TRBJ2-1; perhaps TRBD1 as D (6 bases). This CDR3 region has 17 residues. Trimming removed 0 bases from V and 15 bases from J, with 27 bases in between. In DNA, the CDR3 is TGTGCCAGCAGTTTAGCGCATAGGACCCTCCAGGGGCAAGTTGTGTTCTTC. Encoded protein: CASSLAHRTLQGQVVFF.

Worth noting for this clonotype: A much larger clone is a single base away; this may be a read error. The CDR3 protein is CASSLASLHEQFF. The CDR3 bases are TGCGCCAGCAGCTTGGCCTCACTCCATGAGCAGTTCTTC. The chain is built from TRBV5-1 and TRBJ2-1; D is uncertain. Germline V gene data show CDR1 as SGHRS and CDR2 as YFSETQ. V lost 0 bases, J lost 8 bases, and 9 bases lay in between. CDR3 size: 13 residues.

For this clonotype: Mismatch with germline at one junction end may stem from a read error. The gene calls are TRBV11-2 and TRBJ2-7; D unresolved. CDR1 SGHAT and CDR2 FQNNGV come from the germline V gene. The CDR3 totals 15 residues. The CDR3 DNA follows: TGTGTCAGCAGCTTAGCTTCTAGTGACTCCTACGAGCAGTATTTC. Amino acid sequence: CVSSLASSDSYEQYF. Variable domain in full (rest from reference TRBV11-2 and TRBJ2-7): EAGVAQSPRYKIIEKRQSVAFWCNPISGHATLYWYQQILGQGPKLLIQFQNNGVVDDSQLPKDRFSAERLKGVDSTLKIQPAKLEDSAVYLCVSSLASSDSYEQYFGPGTRLTVT.

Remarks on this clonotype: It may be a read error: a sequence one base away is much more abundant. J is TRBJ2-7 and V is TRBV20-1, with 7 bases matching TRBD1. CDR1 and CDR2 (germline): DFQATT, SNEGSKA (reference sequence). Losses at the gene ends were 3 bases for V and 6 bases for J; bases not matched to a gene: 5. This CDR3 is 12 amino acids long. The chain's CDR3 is CSARRDSCEQYF. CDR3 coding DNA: TGCAGTGCTAGGAGGGACAGTTGCGAGCAGTACTTC.

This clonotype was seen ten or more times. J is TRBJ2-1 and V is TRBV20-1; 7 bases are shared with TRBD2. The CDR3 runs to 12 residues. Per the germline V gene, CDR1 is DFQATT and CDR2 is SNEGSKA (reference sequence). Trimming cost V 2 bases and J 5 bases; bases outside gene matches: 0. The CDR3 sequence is CSARLADNEQFF. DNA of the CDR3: TGCAGTGCTAGACTAGCGGACAATGAGCAGTTCTTC.